This paragraph reports one T cell receptor (beta chain). The record originates from a study of blood T cell repertoires in COVID-19. Study context: Sample material is recorded as cDNA or gDNA derived from T cells, B-cell-depleted T cells, or PBMCs.

Under the authors' procedure: Scientists estimated how many nucleated cells there were by amplifying reference gene primers. Clones were read by immunoSEQ multiplex PCR, and TCRdb kept only the in-frame ones, dropping some. The V and J calls and clone size come from that table; D and trimming were worked out from the DNA. The sample includes roughly 100,000 clones, around 73% seen only once; the top ten take about 9%. Germline lookup yields CDR1 SGHRS and CDR2 YFSETQ. With 1 base removed from V and 0 bases from J, the gap between germline ends came to 9 bases. The CDR3 has 15 residues. This TCR was recovered from a man aged 55 to 69 with active or convalescent COVID-19. Sequencing was performed on peripheral blood. The chain combines TRBV5-1 with TRBJ2-3; D gene uncertain. CDR3 residues: CASSLPAGSTDTQYF. The CDR3 DNA follows: TGCGCCAGCAGCTTGCCGGCCGGGAGCACAGATACGCAGTATTTT.